The 25 T cell receptor beta chains presented below share a single source sample, sequenced in a study of Tregs in tolerant kidney transplant recipients. The assay was immunoSEQ multiplex PCR, and TCRdb's table has in-frame clones only and misses some. The table records roughly 80,000 clones, approximately 98% of them present only once. The sample in question was CD4+ T cells from blood, obtained before the transplant. The receptor source for this set is a human donor who received a combined kidney and bone marrow transplant.

The V and J genes are TRBV6-1 and TRBJ2-7; 9 bases agree with TRBD1. In germline, CDR1 is MNHNS, CDR2 SASEGT. V shed 7 bases and J 4 bases; nucleotides not matched to a gene: 5. The CDR3 has 13 amino acids. DNA of the CDR3: TGTGCCAGCACCAAGGACAGGGGTTACGAGCAGTACTTC. Translation gives CASTKDRGYEQYF.

This clone was seen just once. This chain uses TRBV2 with TRBJ2-5; 9 bases are a match to TRBD1. With 7 bases clipped from V and 5 bases from J, the junction kept 5 bases outside the gene matches. The CDR3 extends over 13 amino acids. CDR1 SNHLY and CDR2 FYNNEI come from the germline V gene. CDR3 residues: CASTTGGWETQYF. The CDR3 nucleotides read TGTGCCAGCACGACAGGGGGGTGGGAGACCCAGTACTTC.

The gene calls are TRBV28 and TRBJ2-7, with 12 bases matching TRBD1. V dropped 5 bases and J dropped 6; count of bases not matched to a gene: 11. Germline V gene lookup returns CDR1 MDHEN and CDR2 SYDVKM. This CDR3 has 16 amino acids. The chain's CDR3 is CASSRSTGTGGTEQYF. CDR3 coding DNA: TGTGCCAGCAGTCGATCGACCGGGACAGGGGGCACCGAGCAGTACTTC.

This chain links TRBV27 with TRBJ2-1; 12 nucleotides agree with TRBD2. CDR3 length: 18 residues. V lost 3 bases, J lost 0 bases, and 6 bases stayed unmatched. In germline, CDR1 is MNHEY, CDR2 SMNVEV (reference sequence). Here the CDR3 DNA reads TGTGCCAGCAGTTTTGGACTAGCGGGATTGGGCTCCTACAATGAGCAGTTCTTC. Translated: CASSFGLAGLGSYNEQFF.

V is TRBV4-3 and J is TRBJ2-4; 7 nucleotides align to TRBD1. V lost 4 bases to trimming and J lost 9 bases; unmatched junction nucleotides: 6. The germline CDR1 and CDR2 sequences are LGHNA and YSLEER. The length of the CDR3 is 13 residues. The CDR3 is CASSLSDRAIQYF. The CDR3 nucleotides read TGCGCCAGCAGCCTATCTGACAGGGCCATTCAGTACTTC.

The chain has TRBV5-4 and TRBJ1-2, with 7 bases aligning to TRBD1. This CDR3 comprises 14 residues. The J segment lost 7 bases and the V segment lost 1 base, leaving 7 bases of the junction unmatched. Germline V lookup: CDR1 SGHNT, CDR2 YYREEE (reference sequence). CDR3 nucleotide sequence: TGTGCCAGCAGCTTGTCGACAGGGACTTTTGGCTACACCTTC. Translating it yields CASSLSTGTFGYTF.

The chain links TRBV7-9 to TRBJ2-7, with TRBD1 matching over 7 bases. Germline assignment: CDR1 SEHNR and CDR2 FQNEAQ (reference sequence). With 4 bases clipped from V and 1 base from J, the junction kept 4 bases outside the gene matches. The CDR3 totals 14 residues. The CDR3 loop is CASSSGTESYEQYF. CDR3 coding DNA: TGTGCCAGCAGCTCCGGGACAGAATCCTACGAGCAGTACTTC.

The chain joins TRBV21-1 to TRBJ2-3; the DNA was not used to check the table's D call, TRBD1. TRBV21-1 is a pseudogene locus. CDR3 length: 17 amino acids. In DNA form, the CDR3 reads TGTGCCAGCAGCAACGAGGGGGCGCCGGGTTGGACAGATACGCAGTATTTT. Encoded protein: CASSNEGAPGWTDTQYF.

J is TRBJ1-1 and V is TRBV5-1; maybe TRBD1 (6 bases). The length of the CDR3 is 16 residues. Trimming shortened V by 4 bases and J by 3 bases, and 19 bases separated the two germline ends. CDR1 is SGHRS and CDR2 is YFSETQ in the germline V gene. CDR3 residues: CASSPGNRVLYTEAFF. In DNA, the CDR3 is TGCGCCAGCAGCCCCGGGAACAGGGTACTTTACACTGAAGCTTTCTTT. Complete variable domain (other parts from reference TRBV5-1 and TRBJ1-1): KAGVTQTPRYLIKTRGQQVTLSCSPISGHRSVSWYQQTPGQGLQFLFEYFSETQRNKGNFPGRFSGRQFSNSRSEMNVSTLELGDSALYLCASSPGNRVLYTEAFFGQGTRLTVV.

The V gene is TRBV14, the J gene TRBJ2-7; no clear D. Looked up from germline, CDR1 is SGHDN and CDR2 is FVKESK. This CDR3 contains 11 residues. V lost 4 bases, J lost 4 bases, and 5 bases lay in between. CDR3 loop: CASSRAYEQYF. CDR3 coding DNA: TGTGCCAGCAGCCGAGCGTACGAGCAGTACTTC.

This rearrangement joins TRBV23-1 to TRBJ1-1; D possibly corresponds to TRBD1 (5 bases). TRBV23-1 is classed as an ORF, of uncertain function. There are 12 residues in the CDR3. V was clipped by 6 bases and J by 3 bases, with 8 bases between them. CDR3 sequence (DNA): TGCGCCAGCAGCGGGGGGGACACTGAAGCTTTCTTT. This translates into CASSGGDTEAFF.

The chain uses TRBV11-3 and TRBJ2-7, with D perhaps TRBD2 (6 bases). The CDR3 loop spans 18 amino acids. Trimming removed 5 bases at V and 0 bases at J, with 23 bases between. Germline values: CDR1 SGHNT, CDR2 YENEEA. The CDR3 region has the DNA TGTGCCAGCAGCCTAGGACGGGGAAGGAGCGGGCACTCCTACGAGCAGTACTTC. Protein sequence: CASSLGRGRSGHSYEQYF.

The rearrangement joins TRBV28 to TRBJ1-2; the match to TRBD1 covers 10 bases. The CDR3 has 15 residues. V was pared by 6 bases and J by 2 bases, with 6 bases of the junction left unmatched. Germline-derived CDR1 and CDR2 are MDHEN and SYDVKM. CDR3 bases: TGTGCCAGCAGCTCCGGGACAGGGGAGAACTATGGCTACACCTTC. Encoded protein: CASSSGTGENYGYTF.

V gene TRBV14 combines with J gene TRBJ1-1, with D unresolved. V was clipped by 0 bases and J by 6 bases, with 8 bases between them. The CDR3 runs to 13 residues. Germline V gene data show CDR1 as SGHDN and CDR2 as FVKESK. CDR3 sequence (DNA): TGTGCCAGCAGCCAAGATCCCCGGGCTGAAGCTTTCTTT. Its protein product is CASSQDPRAEAFF.

This chain joins TRBV27 and TRBJ1-5; 8 positions agree with TRBD1. V lost 4 bases to trimming and J lost 6 bases; unmatched junction nucleotides: 11. This CDR3 has 16 residues. Per the germline V gene, CDR1 is MNHEY and CDR2 is SMNVEV (reference sequence). The CDR3 DNA sequence: TGTGCCAGCAGTTCAAGGGTTGGACAGGGCACTCAGCCCCAGCATTTT. Residues: CASSSRVGQGTQPQHF.

DNA for the CDR3: TGTGCCAGCAGCTTAGTGCGGGGGCTAGCGGGATATGAGCAGTTCTTC. The encoded protein is CASSLVRGLAGYEQFF. The chain recombines TRBV7-2 with TRBJ2-1; 9 bases agree with TRBD2. Per germline, CDR1 SGHTA and CDR2 FQGNSA. With 1 base clipped from V and 8 bases from J, the junction kept 9 bases outside the gene matches. The CDR3 extends over 16 amino acids. The whole variable domain, filled in from reference TRBV7-2 and TRBJ2-1, reads GAGVSQSPSNKVTEKGKDVELRCDPISGHTALYWYRQSLGQGLEFLIYFQGNSAPDKSGLPSDRFSAERTGGSVSTLTIQRTQQEDSAVYLCASSLVRGLAGYEQFFGPGTRLTVL.

The chain couples TRBV5-1 to TRBJ2-1; TRBD2 agrees at 9 bases. Germline CDR1 reads SGHRS; CDR2 reads YFSETQ. CDR3 size: 15 residues. J was trimmed by 5 bases and V by 4 bases; bases with no gene match: 7. The CDR3 sequence: CASSAGASGDNEQFF. The DNA of the CDR3 is TGCGCCAGCAGCGCCGGCGCTAGCGGGGACAATGAGCAGTTCTTC. Filled out from reference TRBV5-1 and TRBJ2-1, the complete variable domain reads KAGVTQTPRYLIKTRGQQVTLSCSPISGHRSVSWYQQTPGQGLQFLFEYFSETQRNKGNFPGRFSGRQFSNSRSEMNVSTLELGDSALYLCASSAGASGDNEQFFGPGTRLTVL.

V is TRBV5-4 and J is TRBJ2-5; the D gene is possibly TRBD2 (7 bases). Trimming took 4 bases from V and 5 from J, leaving 18 bases between them. Looked up from germline, CDR1 is SGHNT and CDR2 is YYREEE (reference sequence). This CDR3 contains 15 residues. The CDR3 region is CASSPVGGAGETQYF. The CDR3 bases are TGTGCCAGCAGCCCAGTAGGGGGGGCGGGGGAGACCCAGTACTTC.

The chain's CDR3 is CASSQAGDSYEQYF. The CDR3 DNA is TGTGCCAGCAGCCAAGCCGGGGACTCCTACGAGCAGTACTTC. The chain couples TRBV4-2 to TRBJ2-7, with D possibly matching TRBD2 (5 bases). With 1 base removed from V and 0 bases from J, the gap between germline ends came to 7 bases. CDR3 length: 14 residues. Germline values: CDR1 LGHNA, CDR2 YNFKEQ.

The chain has TRBV11-3 and TRBJ2-2; TRBD2 aligns across 12 bases. The V segment lost 1 base and the J segment 7 bases; nucleotides outside the gene matches: 4. The CDR3 totals 16 residues. Germline V CDR1 and CDR2: SGHNT, YENEEA. The CDR3 DNA sequence: TGTGCCAGCAGCTTAGGACTAGCGGGAGAGAGCGGGGAGCTGTTTTTT. Amino acid sequence: CASSLGLAGESGELFF.

This clone came up once. This sequence joins TRBV6-5 and TRBJ1-4, with TRBD1 as a possible D gene (6 bases). Germline assignment: CDR1 MNHEY and CDR2 SVGAGI. Trimming shortened V by 2 bases and J by 8 bases, and 15 bases separated the two germline ends. The CDR3 is 15 residues long. CDR3 protein: CASSYVARGREKLFF. The CDR3 nucleotides are TGTGCCAGCAGTTACGTTGCCAGGGGTAGGGAAAAACTGTTTTTT.

In this sample, this clone turned up once. The gene calls are TRBV7-9 and TRBJ2-2, with TRBD1 identical over 7 bases. Germline V lookup: CDR1 SEHNR, CDR2 FQNEAQ (reference sequence). With V trimmed by 5 bases and J by 5 bases, 14 bases remained unmatched. The CDR3 loop spans 17 amino acids. The CDR3 bases are TGTGCCAGCAGCCATCCCACAGGGGTCAGAGGAACCGGGGAGCTGTTTTTT. Translated: CASSHPTGVRGTGELFF.

The chain couples TRBV19 to TRBJ2-7, with a possible D match to TRBD1 (5 bases). Germline V CDR1 and CDR2: LNHDA, SQIVND (reference sequence). There are 13 residues in the CDR3. V dropped 3 bases and J dropped 6 bases, with 12 bases sitting between them. CDR3 nucleotides: TGTGCCAGTAGTATTGACAGATTCGGCGAGCAGTACTTC. The encoded protein is CASSIDRFGEQYF.

V is TRBV4-1 and J is TRBJ2-5; 12 bases match TRBD1. The CDR3 consists of 16 residues. The junction had 3 bases not matched to a gene; V was cut back by 0 bases and J by 4 bases. Germline assignment: CDR1 MGHRA and CDR2 YSYEKL. The CDR3 is CASSQEGTGGPETQYF. For the CDR3, the DNA is TGCGCCAGCAGCCAAGAAGGGACAGGGGGCCCAGAGACCCAGTACTTC.

V gene TRBV5-1 combines with J gene TRBJ2-1, with 8 bases identical to TRBD1. Trimming removed 4 bases from V and 4 bases from J; junction bases left unmatched: 7. The CDR3 is 15 residues long. Germline assignment: CDR1 SGHRS and CDR2 YFSETQ. CDR3 residues: CASSPEGQVYNEQFF. CDR3 in DNA: TGCGCCAGCAGCCCCGAGGGACAGGTTTACAATGAGCAGTTCTTC.